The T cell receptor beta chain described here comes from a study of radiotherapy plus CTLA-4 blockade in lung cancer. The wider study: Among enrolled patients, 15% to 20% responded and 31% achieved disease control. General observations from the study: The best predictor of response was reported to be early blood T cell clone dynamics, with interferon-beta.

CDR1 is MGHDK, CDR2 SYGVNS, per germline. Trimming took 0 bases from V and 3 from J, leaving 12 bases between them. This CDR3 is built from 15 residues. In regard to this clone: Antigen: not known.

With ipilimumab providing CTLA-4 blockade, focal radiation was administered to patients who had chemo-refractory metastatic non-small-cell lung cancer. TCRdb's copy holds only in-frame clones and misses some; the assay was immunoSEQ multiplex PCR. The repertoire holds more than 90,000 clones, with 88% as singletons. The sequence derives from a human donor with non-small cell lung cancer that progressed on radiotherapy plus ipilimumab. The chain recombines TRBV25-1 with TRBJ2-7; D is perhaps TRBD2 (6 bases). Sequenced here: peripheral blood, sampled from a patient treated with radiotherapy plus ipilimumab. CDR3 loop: CASSEYGAGNYEQYF. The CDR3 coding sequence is TGTGCCAGCAGTGAATATGGGGCGGGAAACTACGAGCAGTACTTC.